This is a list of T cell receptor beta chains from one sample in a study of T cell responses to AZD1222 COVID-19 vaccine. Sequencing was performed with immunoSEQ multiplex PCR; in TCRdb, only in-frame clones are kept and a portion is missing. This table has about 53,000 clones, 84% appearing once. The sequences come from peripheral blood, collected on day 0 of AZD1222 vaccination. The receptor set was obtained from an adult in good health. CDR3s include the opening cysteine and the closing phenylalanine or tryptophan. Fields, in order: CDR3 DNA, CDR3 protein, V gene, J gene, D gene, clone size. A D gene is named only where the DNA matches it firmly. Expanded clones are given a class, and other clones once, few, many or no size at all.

cdr3_nt: TGTGCCAGCAGCACAGAGGGTAGGGATACGCAGTATTTT
cdr3_aa: CASSTEGRDTQYF
v_call: TRBV11-3
j_call: TRBJ2-3
d_call: .
clone_size: once

cdr3_nt: TGTGCCAGCAGCGTAGTGGCTAGCGGGAGTGTTTACGAGCAGTACTTC
cdr3_aa: CASSVVASGSVYEQYF
v_call: TRBV9
j_call: TRBJ2-7
d_call: TRBD2
clone_size: .

cdr3_nt: TGCGCCAGCAGCTTGGGGGACGGGATCTACGAGCAGTACTTC
cdr3_aa: CASSLGDGIYEQYF
v_call: TRBV5-1
j_call: TRBJ2-7
d_call: .
clone_size: once

cdr3_nt: TGTGCCTGGAGTGTAAACTATGGCTACACCTTC
cdr3_aa: CAWSVNYGYTF
v_call: TRBV30
j_call: TRBJ1-2
d_call: .
clone_size: .

cdr3_nt: TGCGCCAGCAGCTTGGCCGGTGGGGCGGAGAACACCGGGGAGCTGTTTTTT
cdr3_aa: CASSLAGGAENTGELFF
v_call: TRBV5-1
j_call: TRBJ2-2
d_call: .
clone_size: .

cdr3_nt: TGTGCCAGCAGACGGGAGTGGAACACCGGGGAGCTGTTTTTT
cdr3_aa: CASRREWNTGELFF
v_call: TRBV6-5
j_call: TRBJ2-2
d_call: .
clone_size: few

cdr3_nt: TGTGCCAGCAGTTACACGGACAGGGGGTCAAAGCAGTTCTTC
cdr3_aa: CASSYTDRGSKQFF
v_call: TRBV6-5
j_call: TRBJ2-1
d_call: TRBD1
clone_size: .

cdr3_nt: TGTGCCAGCAGCCCAACGGGACTAGCGGGAATGGCAGATACGCAGTATTTT
cdr3_aa: CASSPTGLAGMADTQYF
v_call: TRBV7-3
j_call: TRBJ2-3
d_call: TRBD2
clone_size: .

cdr3_nt: TGTGCCAGCAGAATGACGACAGACAGCACAGATACGCAGTATTTT
cdr3_aa: CASRMTTDSTDTQYF
v_call: TRBV28
j_call: TRBJ2-3
d_call: .
clone_size: .

cdr3_nt: TGTGCCAGCAGCTTAGGGACAGGGGGTTGGAATCAGCCCCAGCATTTT
cdr3_aa: CASSLGTGGWNQPQHF
v_call: TRBV7-9
j_call: TRBJ1-5
d_call: TRBD1
clone_size: .

cdr3_nt: TGTGCCAGCAGCTTGGATTGGATGAACACTGAAGCTTTCTTT
cdr3_aa: CASSLDWMNTEAFF
v_call: TRBV5-4
j_call: TRBJ1-1
d_call: .
clone_size: .

cdr3_nt: TGTGCCAGCAGCTTAACCGGGGACAGCTCTGGAAACACCATATATTTT
cdr3_aa: CASSLTGDSSGNTIYF
v_call: TRBV13
j_call: TRBJ1-3
d_call: TRBD1
clone_size: once

cdr3_nt: TGTGCCAGCAGCGTAGGGGAAGATACGCAGTATTTT
cdr3_aa: CASSVGEDTQYF
v_call: TRBV9
j_call: TRBJ2-3
d_call: .
clone_size: once

cdr3_nt: TGTGCCAGCAGCTCAGATTGGGTGGGATCCTACGAGCAGTACTTC
cdr3_aa: CASSSDWVGSYEQYF
v_call: TRBV7-9
j_call: TRBJ2-7
d_call: .
clone_size: once

cdr3_nt: TGTGCCAGCAGCACCCGACAGGGAACCTACGAGCAGTACTTC
cdr3_aa: CASSTRQGTYEQYF
v_call: TRBV11-3
j_call: TRBJ2-7
d_call: TRBD1
clone_size: few

cdr3_nt: TGTGCCAGCAGTGAATACGGGAGGGGCGATACGCAGTATTTT
cdr3_aa: CASSEYGRGDTQYF
v_call: TRBV2
j_call: TRBJ2-3
d_call: TRBD2
clone_size: .

cdr3_nt: TGTGCCAGCTCACCACTCGATACACAAGAGACCCAGTACTTC
cdr3_aa: CASSPLDTQETQYF
v_call: TRBV18
j_call: TRBJ2-5
d_call: .
clone_size: .

cdr3_nt: TGCGCCAGCAGTGGACAGTACCAAGAGACCCAGTACTTC
cdr3_aa: CASSGQYQETQYF
v_call: TRBV10-1
j_call: TRBJ2-5
d_call: .
clone_size: .

cdr3_nt: TGTGCCAGCAGCTTCCCCTCCCGGACAGGGGTGGGAGGAAACACCATATATTTT
cdr3_aa: CASSFPSRTGVGGNTIYF
v_call: TRBV7-6
j_call: TRBJ1-3
d_call: TRBD1
clone_size: .

cdr3_nt: TGTGCCAGCAGTAGGGACAGGGTTGACGGGGAGCTGTTTTTT
cdr3_aa: CASSRDRVDGELFF
v_call: TRBV2
j_call: TRBJ2-2
d_call: TRBD1
clone_size: .

cdr3_nt: TGTGCCAGCAGTTACGGACAGGGGGACTATGGCTACACCTTC
cdr3_aa: CASSYGQGDYGYTF
v_call: TRBV6-2/TRBV6-3
j_call: TRBJ1-2
d_call: TRBD1
clone_size: once

cdr3_nt: TGTGCCAGCAGTTTAAAGCCCTCGGTCGATGGCTACACCTTC
cdr3_aa: CASSLKPSVDGYTF
v_call: TRBV28
j_call: TRBJ1-2
d_call: .
clone_size: few

cdr3_nt: TGTGCCAGCAGCCGCGGGGACAGAACGACAGATACGCAGTATTTT
cdr3_aa: CASSRGDRTTDTQYF
v_call: TRBV7-7
j_call: TRBJ2-3
d_call: .
clone_size: few

cdr3_nt: TGTGCCAGCAGCCCAAAAGGGGGGCTATTCTACAATGAGCAGTTCTTC
cdr3_aa: CASSPKGGLFYNEQFF
v_call: TRBV7-8
j_call: TRBJ2-1
d_call: .
clone_size: .

cdr3_nt: TGTGCCAGCAGCCAAGATTTGGCTAGCGGCACAGATACGCAGTATTTT
cdr3_aa: CASSQDLASGTDTQYF
v_call: TRBV4-2
j_call: TRBJ2-3
d_call: .
clone_size: .

cdr3_nt: TGTGCCAGCAGTACCCTGAGCGGGAGCTACGAGCAGTACTTC
cdr3_aa: CASSTLSGSYEQYF
v_call: TRBV2
j_call: TRBJ2-7
d_call: TRBD2
clone_size: .

cdr3_nt: TGCGCCAGCAGCTTTATTGAGGGGAGCACCGGGGAGCTGTTTTTT
cdr3_aa: CASSFIEGSTGELFF
v_call: TRBV5-1
j_call: TRBJ2-2
d_call: .
clone_size: .